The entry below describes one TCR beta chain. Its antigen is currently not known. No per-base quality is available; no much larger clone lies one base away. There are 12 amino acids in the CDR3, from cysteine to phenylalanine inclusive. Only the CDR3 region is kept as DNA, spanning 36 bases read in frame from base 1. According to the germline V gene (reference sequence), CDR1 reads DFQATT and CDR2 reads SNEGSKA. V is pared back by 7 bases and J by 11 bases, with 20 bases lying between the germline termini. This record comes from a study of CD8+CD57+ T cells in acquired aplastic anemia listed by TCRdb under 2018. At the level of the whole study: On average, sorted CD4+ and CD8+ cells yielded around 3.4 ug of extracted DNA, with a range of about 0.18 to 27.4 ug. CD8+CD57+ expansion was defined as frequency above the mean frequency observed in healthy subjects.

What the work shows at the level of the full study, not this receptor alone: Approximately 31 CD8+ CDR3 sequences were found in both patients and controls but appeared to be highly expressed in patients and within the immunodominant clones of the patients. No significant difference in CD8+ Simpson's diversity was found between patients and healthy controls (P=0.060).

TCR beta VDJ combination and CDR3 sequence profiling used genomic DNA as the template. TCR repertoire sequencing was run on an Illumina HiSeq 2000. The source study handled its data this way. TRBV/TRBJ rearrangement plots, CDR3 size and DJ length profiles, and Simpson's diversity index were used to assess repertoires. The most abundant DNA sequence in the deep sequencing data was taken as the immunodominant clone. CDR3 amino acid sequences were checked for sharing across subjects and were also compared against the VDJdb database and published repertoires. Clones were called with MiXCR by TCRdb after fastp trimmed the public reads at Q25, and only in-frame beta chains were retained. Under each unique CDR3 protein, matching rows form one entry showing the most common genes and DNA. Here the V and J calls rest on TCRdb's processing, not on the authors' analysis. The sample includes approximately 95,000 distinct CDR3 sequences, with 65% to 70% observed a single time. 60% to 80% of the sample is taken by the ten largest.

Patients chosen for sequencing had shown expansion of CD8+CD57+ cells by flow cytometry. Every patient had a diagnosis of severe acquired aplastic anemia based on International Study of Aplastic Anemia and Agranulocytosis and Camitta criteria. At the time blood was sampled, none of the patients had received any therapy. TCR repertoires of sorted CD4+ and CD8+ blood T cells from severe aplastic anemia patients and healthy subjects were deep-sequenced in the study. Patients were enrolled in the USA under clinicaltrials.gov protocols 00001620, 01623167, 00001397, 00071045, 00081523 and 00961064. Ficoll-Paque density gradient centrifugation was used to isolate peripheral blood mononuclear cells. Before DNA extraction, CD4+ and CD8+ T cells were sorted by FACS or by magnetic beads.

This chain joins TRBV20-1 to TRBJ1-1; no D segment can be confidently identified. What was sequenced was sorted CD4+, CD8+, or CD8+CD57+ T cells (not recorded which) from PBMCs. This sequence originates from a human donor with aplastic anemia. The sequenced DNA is TGCAGTGGGGTCTTATCGGGAGCAGGTGCTTTCTTT. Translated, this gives CSGVLSGAGAFF.